This TCR beta chain is from a study of spatial heterogeneity in lung cancer. Per the germline V gene, CDR1 is SGHTA and CDR2 is FQGNSA. V lost 5 bases, J lost 1 base, and 16 bases lay in between. CDR3 length equals 16 residues. This clonotype was recorded at least ten times. Its antigen is still unknown. As to time point: sample taken at primary tumor resection. Untreated early-stage non-small cell lung cancer patients, fewer than 85 in total, were the donors. Whole RNA, isolated from tumor, nontumor lung or frozen PBMC, was sequenced without prior sorting. The study tagged each TCR cDNA molecule with a unique molecular identifier. Using its own MiXCR run on the 5' RACE reads, TCRdb lists one record per CDR3 protein. The profile shows some 44,000 distinct CDR3 sequences, roughly 13% of them singletons. Study-wide results and caveats: Relative to follow-up, resection was when ubiquitous expanded tumor TCRs appeared more in blood.

The chain joins TRBV7-2 to TRBJ2-3; D may be TRBD2 (5 bases). This sequence was found in a male donor with early-stage non-small cell lung cancer. Here the sequenced sample was PBMCs, taken at surgery. CDR3 amino acids: CASSDRPPGGTDTQYF. The CDR3 nucleotides are TGTGCCAGCAGCGACCGCCCCCCCGGGGGCACAGATACGCAGTATTTT.